This T cell receptor beta chain emerged from a study of response to subunit inactivated influenza vaccine. The study's findings and limits: Each seasonal influenza vaccination, the authors suggested, recruits few new T cells.

TCRdb reanalysed the RT-PCR reads using MiXCR and keeps one entry per CDR3 protein. Found here are fewer than 700,000 distinct CDR3 sequences, roughly 13% of them singletons; the top ten hold around 13%. This clonotype appeared a few times. Its antigen is still unknown. Trimming removed 5 bases from V and 6 bases from J, with 20 bases in between. The CDR3 sequence is 16 residues long. CDR1 is MDHEN, CDR2 SYDVKM, per germline. The TCR originated in a man in his fifties or sixties who received an inactivated influenza vaccine. Material: PBMCs from blood, obtained about 40 days after vaccination. The rearrangement links TRBV28 to TRBJ2-1, with D perhaps TRBD1 or TRBD2 (5 bases each). DNA for the CDR3: TGTGCCAGCAGTGCTATTACGGGACGGGTTCGCAATGAGCAGTTCTTC. Translation: CASSAITGRVRNEQFF.